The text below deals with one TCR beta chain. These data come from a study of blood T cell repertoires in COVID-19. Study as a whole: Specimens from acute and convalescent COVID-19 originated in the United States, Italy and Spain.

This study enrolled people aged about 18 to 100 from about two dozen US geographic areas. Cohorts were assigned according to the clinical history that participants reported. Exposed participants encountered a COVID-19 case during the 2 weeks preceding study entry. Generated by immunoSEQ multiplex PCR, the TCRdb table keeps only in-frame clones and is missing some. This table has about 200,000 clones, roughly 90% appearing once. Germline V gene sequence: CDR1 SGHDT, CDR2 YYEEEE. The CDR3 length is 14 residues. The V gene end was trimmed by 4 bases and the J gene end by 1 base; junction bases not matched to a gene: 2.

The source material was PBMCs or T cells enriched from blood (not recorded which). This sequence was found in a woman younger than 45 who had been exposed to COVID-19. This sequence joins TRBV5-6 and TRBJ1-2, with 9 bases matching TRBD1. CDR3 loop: CASSGTGHNYGYTF. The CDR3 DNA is TGTGCCAGCAGCGGGACAGGGCATAACTATGGCTACACCTTC. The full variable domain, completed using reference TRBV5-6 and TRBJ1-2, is DAGVTQSPTHLIKTRGQQVTLRCSPKSGHDTVSWYQQALGQGPQFIFQYYEEEERQRGNFPDRFSGHQFPNYSSELNVNALLLGDSALYLCASSGTGHNYGYTFGSGTRLTVV.